The 6 T cell receptor beta chains below come from one sample, sequenced in a study of vaccination and CD4 T cells after COVID-19. As to treatment: roughly 10-day PBMC culture with coronavirus spike peptide pools or control peptides (ViraFEST assay). The antigens these receptors bind are not known. Cultured CD4+ T-cell DNA underwent Oncomine TCR Beta short-read sequencing. TCRdb passed the PCR reads through MiXCR, listing each CDR3 protein once. The table has about 20,000 distinct CDR3 sequences, about 43% seen once; the top ten hold around 3%. The sample was CD4+ T cells from blood, cultured in vitro, taken after SARS-CoV-2 vaccination. The receptor source for this set is a human donor who had recovered from COVID-19.

The chain joins TRBV30 to TRBJ2-3, with 7 bases lining up with TRBD1. The CDR3 extends over 12 amino acids. CDR1 is GTSNPN, CDR2 SVGIG, per germline (reference sequence). The trim removed 8 bases at V and 1 base at J, leaving 3 bases unmatched. The CDR3 sequence is CARGQGTDTQYF. The CDR3 region has the DNA TGTGCCAGAGGACAGGGCACAGATACGCAGTATTTT.

This sequence joins TRBV27 and TRBJ2-1; 8 positions agree with TRBD2. CDR3 length: 16 residues. Trimming cost V 4 bases and J 3 bases; bases outside gene matches: 8. The germline gives CDR1 MNHEY, CDR2 SMNVEV (reference sequence). Here the CDR3 reads CASSYKGGGIYNEQFF. The CDR3 region has the DNA TGTGCCAGCAGTTATAAGGGCGGGGGGATCTACAATGAGCAGTTCTTC.

The chain couples TRBV6-2 or TRBV6-3 to TRBJ1-5; 7 bases match TRBD1. The trim removed 8 bases at V and 0 bases at J, leaving 7 bases unmatched. The CDR3 runs to 15 residues. Germline CDR1 and CDR2: MNHEY and SVGEGT. The chain's CDR3 is CASGPGQHSNQPQHF. Written as DNA, the CDR3 is TGTGCCAGCGGTCCGGGACAGCATAGCAATCAGCCCCAGCATTTT.

The chain combines TRBV21-1 with TRBJ2-1; the tabulated D call, TRBD2, remains unverified against the DNA. TRBV21-1 corresponds to a pseudogene. The CDR3 is made up of 19 amino acids. The CDR3 bases are TGTGCCAGCAAAACATCAATCGGACTAGCGGCGAGCTCCTACAATGAGCAGTTCTTC. This codes for CASKTSIGLAASSYNEQFF.

This rearrangement joins TRBV19 to TRBJ1-5; 9 bases map to TRBD1. CDR3 size: 15 residues. The V gene end was trimmed by 5 bases and the J gene end by 4 bases; junction bases not matched to a gene: 6. The germline CDR1 and CDR2 sequences are LNHDA and SQIVND (reference sequence). The CDR3 region is CASSPPGQGNQPQHF. The CDR3 DNA sequence: TGTGCCAGTAGTCCTCCCGGACAGGGGAATCAGCCCCAGCATTTT.

The gene calls are TRBV28 and TRBJ2-7; 10 bases align to TRBD2. Unmatched junction bases numbered 9, after V lost 8 bases and J lost 5 bases. Germline V gene lookup returns CDR1 MDHEN and CDR2 SYDVKM. The CDR3 has 14 amino acids. The CDR3 is CASRAGGWYNEQYF. DNA of the CDR3: TGTGCCAGCCGAGCGGGGGGGTGGTACAACGAGCAGTACTTC. Together with reference TRBV28 and TRBJ2-7, the CDR3 gives the full variable domain: DVKVTQSSRYLVKRTGEKVFLECVQDMDHENMFWYRQDPGLGLRLIYFSYDVKMKEKGDIPEGYSVSREKKERFSLILESASTNQTSMYLCASRAGGWYNEQYFGPGTRLTVT.